The T cell receptor (beta chain) under discussion was sequenced for a study of early T cells in non-severe SARS-CoV-2 infection. The overall study: Unsorted whole-blood RNA was sequenced in bulk, leaving chains unpaired.

With regard to this clonotype: Its antigen remains unidentified.

Overall study findings and caveats: Reliance on VDJdb matching favored anti-spike CD8 responses; private and CD4 specificities were missed.

V was shortened by 0 bases and J by 0 bases, with 7 bases between the two germline ends. The CDR3 extends over 15 amino acids. CDR1 and CDR2 (germline): SGHTS, YDEGEE. TCRdb fed the 5' RACE reads into MiXCR, producing one record per CDR3 protein. This sample carries tens of thousands of distinct CDR3 sequences, 15% to 17% of them seen once, and the ten largest clones take less than 15%. The sequence was obtained from an adult who was a healthcare worker with PCR-confirmed SARS-CoV-2 infection or an uninfected control (not recorded which). What was sequenced was whole blood. The chain employs TRBV5-8 and TRBJ1-3; D unresolved. The CDR3 here is CASSLGRTSGNTIYF. CDR3 DNA sequence: TGTGCCAGCAGCTTGGGGCGTACCTCTGGAAACACCATATATTTT.